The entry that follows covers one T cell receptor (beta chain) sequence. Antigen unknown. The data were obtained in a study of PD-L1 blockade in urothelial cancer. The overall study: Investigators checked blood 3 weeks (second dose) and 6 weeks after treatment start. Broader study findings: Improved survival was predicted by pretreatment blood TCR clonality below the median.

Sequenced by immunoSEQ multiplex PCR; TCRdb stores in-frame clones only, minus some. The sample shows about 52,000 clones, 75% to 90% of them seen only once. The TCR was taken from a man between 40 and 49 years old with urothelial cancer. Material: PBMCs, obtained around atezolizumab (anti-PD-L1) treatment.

The CDR3 region has the DNA TGTGCCAGCAGTTTTGATGGTCCAACAGATCAGCCCCAGCATTTT. This encodes CASSFDGPTDQPQHF. V usage is TRBV28 and J usage is TRBJ1-5, with D hard to call. The CDR3 loop spans 15 amino acids. V gave up 3 bases and J gave up 5 bases, with 14 bases separating them. Looked up from germline, CDR1 is MDHEN and CDR2 is SYDVKM.